This TCR beta chain was documented in a study of molecular identifiers for immune sequencing clone quantification. The sample holds one count of this clonotype. Mismatch with germline at one junction end may stem from a read error. Germline CDR1 and CDR2: LGHDT and YNNKEL (reference sequence). The CDR3 runs to 16 residues. Previously described methods and listed TCR primers produced bulk TCR libraries. TCRdb re-derived calls from the PCR reads in MiXCR, one entry per CDR3 protein. The sample carries some 590,000 distinct CDR3 sequences, about 25% recorded once. Material: naive CD8+ T cells from blood, with Jurkat cell RNA spiked in. Subset in this sample: FACS-sorted CD8+CD4-CCR7+CD45RA+ naive T cells. The chain joins TRBV3-1 to TRBJ1-3, with D possibly TRBD1 on 6 matching bases. The sequence derives from a human donor in good health. Some libraries in this study had Jurkat cell RNA spiked in. Here the CDR3 reads CASSHRDTYSGNTMYF. DNA of the CDR3: TGTGCCAGCAGCCACCGGGACACTTACTCTGGAAACACCATGTATTTT. The full variable domain, completed using reference TRBV3-1 and TRBJ1-3, is DTAVSQTPKYLVTQMGNDKSIKCEQNLGHDTMYWYKQDSKKFLKIMFSYNNKELIINETVPNRFSPKSPDKAHLNLHINSLELGDSAVYFCASSHRDTYSGNTMYFGEGSWLTVV.